The clone carrying this TCR beta chain was found a few times. Its antigen is not known. These data belong to a study of cytomegalovirus exposure and HLA in healthy donors. The wider study: Among about 200 million T cells, an earlier analysis found roughly 100 million unique TCR beta sequences.

Findings of the study overall: Later analysis reportedly placed an Asian-associated ancestry cluster below the roughly 700-donor mean in N-insertions. Presence/absence analyses assumed roughly uniform sequencing depth across donors. There were some public TCRs occurring in many donors, but most TCR sequences were rare.

The CDR3 totals 13 residues. Germline V gene lookup returns CDR1 MGHDK and CDR2 SYGVNS. V was shortened by 4 bases and J by 10 bases, with 11 bases between the two germline ends. 60 Vbeta and 13 Jbeta primers were used in PCR. Only in-frame clones appear in the TCRdb table, and some are missing; sequencing was by immunoSEQ multiplex PCR. The sample contains approximately 150,000 clones, around 73% of which appear only once. This chain joins TRBV25-1 and TRBJ1-6; the D gene is possibly TRBD1 (5 bases). The clonotype originates from a female donor in good health and CMV-seronegative. The source material was PBMCs. The DNA for the CDR3 is TGTGCCAGCAGTGTGTCAGGGAGGTCACCCCTCCACTTT. It encodes CASSVSGRSPLHF.